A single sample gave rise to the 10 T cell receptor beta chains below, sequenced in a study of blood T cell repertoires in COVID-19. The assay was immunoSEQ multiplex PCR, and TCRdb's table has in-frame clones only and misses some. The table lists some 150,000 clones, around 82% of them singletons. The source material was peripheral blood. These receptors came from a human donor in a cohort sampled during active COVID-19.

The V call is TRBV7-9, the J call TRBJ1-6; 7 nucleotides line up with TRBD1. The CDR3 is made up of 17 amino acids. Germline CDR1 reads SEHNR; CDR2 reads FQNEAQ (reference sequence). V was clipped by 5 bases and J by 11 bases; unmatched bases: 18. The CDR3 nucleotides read TGTGCCAGCAGCCAACAAAAGGGGCAGGGGGTAAGGGCACCCCTCCACTTT. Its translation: CASSQQKGQGVRAPLHF.

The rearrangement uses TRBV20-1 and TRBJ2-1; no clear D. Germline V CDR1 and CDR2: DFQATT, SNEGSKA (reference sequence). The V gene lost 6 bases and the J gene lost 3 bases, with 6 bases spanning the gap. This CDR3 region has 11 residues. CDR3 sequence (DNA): TGCAGTGCGTCTCGCTACAATGAGCAGTTCTTC. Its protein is CSASRYNEQFF.

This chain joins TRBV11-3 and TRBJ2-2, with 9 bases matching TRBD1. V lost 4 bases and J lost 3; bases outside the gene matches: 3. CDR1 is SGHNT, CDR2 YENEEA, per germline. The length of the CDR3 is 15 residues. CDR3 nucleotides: TGTGCCAGCAGCTCCGGGACAGGGCACACCGGGGAGCTGTTTTTT. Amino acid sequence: CASSSGTGHTGELFF.

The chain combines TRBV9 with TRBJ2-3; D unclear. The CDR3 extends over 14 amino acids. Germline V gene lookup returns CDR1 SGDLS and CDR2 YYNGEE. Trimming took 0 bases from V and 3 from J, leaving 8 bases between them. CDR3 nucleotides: TGTGCCAGCAGCGTAGCGGGTACGACAGATACGCAGTATTTT. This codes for CASSVAGTTDTQYF.

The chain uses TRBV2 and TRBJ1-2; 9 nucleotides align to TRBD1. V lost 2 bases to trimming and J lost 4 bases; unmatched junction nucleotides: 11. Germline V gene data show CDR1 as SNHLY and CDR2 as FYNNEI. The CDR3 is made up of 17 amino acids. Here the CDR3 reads CASSEKSPGQGFYGYTF. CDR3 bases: TGTGCCAGCAGTGAAAAATCCCCTGGACAGGGGTTCTATGGCTACACCTTC. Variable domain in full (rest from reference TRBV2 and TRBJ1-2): EPEVTQTPSHQVTQMGQEVILRCVPISNHLYFYWYRQILGQKVEFLVSFYNNEISEKSEIFDDQFSVERPDGSNFTLKIRSTKLEDSAMYFCASSEKSPGQGFYGYTFGSGTRLTVV.

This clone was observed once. The CDR3 reads CASSQSGTQETQYF. The CDR3 nucleotides are TGCGCCAGCAGTCAGTCCGGGACTCAAGAGACCCAGTACTTC. V and J are TRBV23-1 and TRBJ2-5, with D possibly TRBD2 on 6 matching bases. TRBV23-1 is an ORF, with its function uncertain. This CDR3 is built from 14 residues. Trimming left V 3 bases short and J 2 bases short, with 10 bases between.

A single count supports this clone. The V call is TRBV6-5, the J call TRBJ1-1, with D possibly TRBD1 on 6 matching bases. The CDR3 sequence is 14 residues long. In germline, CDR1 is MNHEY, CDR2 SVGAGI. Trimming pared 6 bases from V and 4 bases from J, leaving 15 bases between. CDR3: CASSRITGPTEAFF. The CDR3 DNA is TGTGCCAGCAGCCGAATCACAGGGCCCACTGAAGCTTTCTTT.

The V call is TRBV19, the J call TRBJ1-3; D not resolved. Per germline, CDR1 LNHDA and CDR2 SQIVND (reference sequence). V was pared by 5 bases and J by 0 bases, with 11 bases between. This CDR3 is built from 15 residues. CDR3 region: CASSVDGDSGNTIYF. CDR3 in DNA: TGTGCCAGTAGTGTTGACGGGGACTCTGGAAACACCATATATTTT.

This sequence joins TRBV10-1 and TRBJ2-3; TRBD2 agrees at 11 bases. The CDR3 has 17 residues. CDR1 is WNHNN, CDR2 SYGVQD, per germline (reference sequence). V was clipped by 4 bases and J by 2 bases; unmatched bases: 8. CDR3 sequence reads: CASSGDSGGAYTDTQYF. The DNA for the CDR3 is TGCGCCAGCAGTGGAGATAGCGGGGGGGCTTACACAGATACGCAGTATTTT.

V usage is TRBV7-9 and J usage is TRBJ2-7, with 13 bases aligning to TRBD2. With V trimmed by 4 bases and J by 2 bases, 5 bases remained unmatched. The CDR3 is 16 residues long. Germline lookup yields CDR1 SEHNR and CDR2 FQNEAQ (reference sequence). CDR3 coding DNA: TGTGCCAGCAGCTCGGGACTAGCGGGGCCAACCTACGAGCAGTACTTC. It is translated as CASSSGLAGPTYEQYF.